This paragraph covers one T cell receptor (beta chain) sequence. The junction had 9 bases not matched to a gene; V was cut back by 2 bases and J by 7 bases. The germline CDR1 and CDR2 sequences are LNHNV and YYDKDF (reference sequence). The CDR3 covers 15 residues. This entry belongs to a study of blood T cells in healthy people across ages. Each of the donors had about 9.9 milliliters of peripheral blood drawn into EDTA-treated Vacutainer tubes. In each sample, at least 6 million PBMCs were isolated. A sample-barcoded 5' primer and a J-beta primer mix were used in a second PCR of about 7 to 11 cycles. Tags on each cDNA molecule came from a template-switch adaptor with 12 random nucleotides. TCRdb re-derived calls from the 5' RACE reads in MiXCR, one entry per CDR3 protein. The sample comprises 910,000 or so distinct CDR3 sequences, 51% of which are singletons, and about 21% rests with the top ten.

This sequence was found in a woman aged 60 to 75 in good health. Sequenced input: blood. The chain recombines TRBV15 with TRBJ1-2; 8 bases are shared with TRBD1. CDR3 in amino acids: CATSRLRTGQGGYTF. The CDR3, as DNA: TGTGCCACCAGCAGACTCCGGACAGGGCAGGGTGGCTACACCTTC. The whole variable domain, remainder taken from reference TRBV15 and TRBJ1-2, is DAMVIQNPRYQVTQFGKPVTLSCSQTLNHNVMYWYQQKSSQAPKLLFHYYDKDFNNEADTPDNFQSRRPNTSFCFLDIRSPGLGDTAMYLCATSRLRTGQGGYTFGSGTRLTVV.